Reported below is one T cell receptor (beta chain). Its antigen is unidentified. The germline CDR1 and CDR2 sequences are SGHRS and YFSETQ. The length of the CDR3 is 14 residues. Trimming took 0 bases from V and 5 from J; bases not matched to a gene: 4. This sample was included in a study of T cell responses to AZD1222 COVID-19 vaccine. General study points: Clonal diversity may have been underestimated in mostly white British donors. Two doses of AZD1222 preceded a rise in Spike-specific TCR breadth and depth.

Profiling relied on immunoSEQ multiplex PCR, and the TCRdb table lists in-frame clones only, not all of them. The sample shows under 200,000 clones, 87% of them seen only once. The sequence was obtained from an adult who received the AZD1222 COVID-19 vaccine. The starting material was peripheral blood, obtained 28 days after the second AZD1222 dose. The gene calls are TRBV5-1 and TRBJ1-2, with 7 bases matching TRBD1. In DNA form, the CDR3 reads TGCGCCAGCAGCTTGGGTGGGACAGTATATGGCTACACCTTC. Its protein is CASSLGGTVYGYTF.